Listed here are 14 T cell receptor beta chains from one sample, sequenced in a study of memory CD4+ T cells and cytomegalovirus serostatus. Single viable CD3+CD4+CD8-CD45RO+ cells were sorted as the memory CD4+ T cells. Generated by immunoSEQ multiplex PCR, the TCRdb table keeps only in-frame clones and is missing some. The data hold about 58,000 clones, with 82% observed a single time. The sample taken for sequencing was memory CD4+ T cells from blood. Receptors were obtained from an adult in good health and CMV-seronegative. Some clones in this sample may be carry-over from other donors' samples.

The rearrangement links TRBV10-2 to TRBJ2-2; D gene ambiguous. The CDR3 consists of 14 residues. V lost 4 bases and J 6 bases, leaving 12 bases between the germline ends. Germline V gene lookup returns CDR1 WSHSY and CDR2 SAAADI. In DNA, the CDR3 is TGCGCCAGCAGTGGTTCAGGTCAGGCCGGGGAGCTGTTTTTT. It translates to CASSGSGQAGELFF.

The J gene is TRBJ2-7, the V gene TRBV19; D ambiguous. The CDR3 loop spans 16 amino acids. V lost 1 base and J lost 0, with 13 bases in between. Germline lookup yields CDR1 LNHDA and CDR2 SQIVND (reference sequence). As DNA, the CDR3 is TGTGCCAGTAGTATAGGTCGGTCATACGACTCCTACGAGCAGTACTTC. Its protein product is CASSIGRSYDSYEQYF.

This clone showed up just once. The CDR3: CASSSGLAGYEQYF. DNA of the CDR3: TGTGCCAGCAGCTCCGGACTAGCGGGTTACGAGCAGTACTTC. The genes are TRBV11-2 and TRBJ2-7, with 11 bases fitting TRBD2. V trimming: 4 bases; J trimming: 4 bases; junction bases outside the gene matches: 3. The CDR3 is 14 amino acids. Germline lookup yields CDR1 SGHAT and CDR2 FQNNGV.

V and J are TRBV4-2 and TRBJ2-5; 7 nucleotides line up with TRBD2. Germline trimming cut 4 bases from V and 4 bases from J; bases unmatched to any gene: 9. The CDR3 is made up of 15 amino acids. Germline V gene sequence: CDR1 LGHNA, CDR2 YNFKEQ. The chain's CDR3 is CASSPRLGGPETQYF. DNA for the CDR3: TGTGCCAGCAGCCCCAGGCTGGGAGGGCCAGAGACCCAGTACTTC.

This clone was recorded only once. The chain carries TRBV7-9 and TRBJ2-5, with 8 positions matching TRBD2. Germline V gene sequence: CDR1 SEHNR, CDR2 FQNEAQ (reference sequence). The CDR3 extends over 17 amino acids. The J segment lost 4 bases and the V segment lost 1 base, leaving 11 bases of the junction unmatched. The CDR3 is CASSLDGLAGSAETQYF. The CDR3 nucleotides are TGTGCCAGCAGCTTAGATGGGTTAGCGGGATCGGCAGAGACCCAGTACTTC.

The V and J genes are TRBV7-8 and TRBJ2-1; D gene uncertain. Germline V gives CDR1 SGHVS, CDR2 FQNEAQ. The CDR3 contains 15 residues. V was cut by 1 base and J by 0 bases, with 7 bases left in between. As DNA, the CDR3 is TGTGCCAGCAGCTTAGAGGAGAGCTCCTACAATGAGCAGTTCTTC. Amino acids: CASSLEESSYNEQFF.

V is TRBV7-9 and J is TRBJ1-2; the match to TRBD1 covers 9 bases. The CDR3 extends over 14 amino acids. Germline loops: CDR1 SEHNR, CDR2 FQNEAQ (reference sequence). The V gene end was trimmed by 5 bases and the J gene end by 4 bases; junction bases not matched to a gene: 5. The CDR3 DNA sequence: TGTGCCAGCAGCCCCCGACAGGGGGTCTATGGCTACACCTTC. Its translation: CASSPRQGVYGYTF.

The CDR3 is CASSERSYNEQFF. For the CDR3, the DNA is TGCGCCAGCTCCGAGCGCTCCTACAATGAGCAGTTCTTC. The rearrangement joins TRBV5-1 to TRBJ2-1; no clear D gene. From germline, CDR1 is SGHRS and CDR2 YFSETQ. V was pared by 7 bases and J by 0 bases, with 8 bases between. This CDR3 is 13 amino acids long.

Written as DNA, the CDR3 is TGTGCCACCAGCAGAGATTTCCCAATACAGGGGGCAGAGGCTTTCTTT. Translating gives CATSRDFPIQGAEAFF. The chain joins TRBV15 to TRBJ1-1; 9 nucleotides match TRBD1. Unmatched junction bases numbered 13, after V lost 0 bases and J lost 11 bases. CDR1 is LNHNV, CDR2 YYDKDF, per germline (reference sequence). CDR3 size: 16 residues.

This clone was detected only a few times. The chain joins TRBV7-9 to TRBJ1-2; TRBD1 aligns across 7 bases. The CDR3 spans 16 residues. The V gene end was trimmed by 1 base and the J gene end by 7 bases; junction bases not matched to a gene: 12. CDR1 and CDR2 (germline): SEHNR, FQNEAQ (reference sequence). The CDR3 nucleotides are TGTGCCAGCAGCTTAGGCCTCCACAGGGGCCCCCTTGGCTACACCTTC. Its protein is CASSLGLHRGPLGYTF.

The chain carries TRBV30 and TRBJ1-6; D call uncertain. This CDR3 spans 13 amino acids. Germline lookup yields CDR1 GTSNPN and CDR2 SVGIG (reference sequence). Trimming shortened V by 2 bases and J by 3 bases, and 5 bases separated the two germline ends. CDR3: CAWSNHYNSPLHF. CDR3 in DNA: TGTGCCTGGAGTAATCACTATAATTCACCCCTCCACTTT.

The chain has TRBV4-1 and TRBJ2-1; the match to TRBD2 covers 10 bases. V was clipped by 1 base and J by 8 bases; unmatched bases: 14. Germline loops: CDR1 MGHRA, CDR2 YSYEKL. The CDR3 extends over 18 amino acids. The CDR3: CASSQAPGASGRGDEQFF. The CDR3 DNA reads as TGCGCCAGCAGCCAAGCCCCGGGGGCTAGCGGGAGAGGCGATGAGCAGTTCTTC.

The chain employs TRBV5-5 and TRBJ2-1; 10 nucleotides match TRBD2. After removal of 4 bases from V and 6 bases from J, the junction contained 7 bases not matched to a gene. This CDR3 comprises 15 residues. Germline CDR1 is SGHKS and CDR2 is YYEKEE (reference sequence). CDR3 DNA: TGTGCCAGCAGCCCACTAGCGGGATTCAGCAATGAGCAGTTCTTC. Translated: CASSPLAGFSNEQFF.

The chain recombines TRBV6-1 with TRBJ1-3; 12 bases are a match to TRBD1. V gave up 4 bases and J gave up 3 bases; unmatched junction bases: 4. This CDR3 has 16 residues. The germline CDR1 and CDR2 sequences are MNHNS and SASEGT. CDR3 region: CASSAGQGAGGNTIYF. As DNA, the CDR3 is TGTGCCAGCAGTGCGGGACAGGGGGCCGGTGGAAACACCATATATTTT.